A selection of T cell receptor beta chains follows, all from one sample in a study of PD-1 blockade in classical Hodgkin lymphoma. Here immunoSEQ multiplex PCR was the method, and the copy in TCRdb shows in-frame clones only, minus some. The sample shows approximately 20,000 clones, more than 70% of them seen only once. The material was peripheral blood mononuclear cells (PBMCs), obtained before the fourth cycle of nivolumab. These receptors all stem from a human donor with classical Hodgkin lymphoma. The CDR3 runs from the conserved cysteine through the conserved F or W. The order of the fields is CDR3 protein, CDR3 DNA, J gene, D gene, V gene, clone size. The D gene is left open where the match is weak. Clone size is stated in some rows and not others, as once, few, many or a class when expanded.

CASSPGQGRVTEAFF	TGCGCCAGCAGCCCGGGACAGGGTAGGGTCACTGAAGCTTTCTTT	TRBJ1-1	TRBD1	TRBV5-1	medium-sized
CASSLLGQNTDTQYF	TGTGCCAGCAGCTTACTCGGACAGAACACAGATACGCAGTATTTT	TRBJ2-3	NA	TRBV7-8	NA
CASSLAGLGMNTEAFF	TGTGCCAGCAGCTTGGCCGGTCTGGGGATGAACACTGAAGCTTTCTTT	TRBJ1-1	NA	TRBV5-4	NA
CASSFGGLGRGYTF	TGTGCCAGCAGTTTCGGCGGGTTGGGTCGGGGCTACACCTTC	TRBJ1-2	NA	TRBV27	NA
CAWSVWPGQSRAFF	TGTGCCTGGAGTGTGTGGCCGGGACAGTCACGAGCTTTCTTT	TRBJ1-1	TRBD1	TRBV30	NA
CASSADLRDRINYGYTF	TGCGCCAGCAGTGCTGATCTCCGGGACAGGATTAACTATGGCTACACCTTC	TRBJ1-2	TRBD1	TRBV10-2	NA
CASRGTDYYEQYF	TGTGCCAGCAGGGGGACAGATTATTACGAGCAGTACTTC	TRBJ2-7	TRBD1	TRBV5-4	NA
CASSQEAGKVSSYNSPLHF	TGCGCCAGCAGCCAAGAGGCCGGTAAAGTGAGCTCCTATAATTCACCCCTCCACTTT	TRBJ1-6	NA	TRBV4-1	NA
CASSSGANVLTF	TGCGCCAGCAGCTCTGGGGCCAACGTCCTGACTTTC	TRBJ2-6	NA	TRBV5-1	once
CASSQAKGFEVGPEAFF	TGCGCCAGCAGCCAAGCGAAAGGGTTCGAGGTAGGCCCTGAAGCTTTCTTT	TRBJ1-1	NA	TRBV4-1	NA
CATLDSLDIQYF	TGTGCCACCTTGGACTCGCTTGACATTCAGTACTTC	TRBJ2-4	NA	TRBV6-6	NA
CASSIGGRSTDTQYF	TGTGCCAGTAGTATTGGGGGAAGGAGCACAGATACGCAGTATTTT	TRBJ2-3	NA	TRBV19	NA
CASSLSLSYNEQFF	TGTGCCAGCAGCTTATCACTTTCCTACAATGAGCAGTTCTTC	TRBJ2-1	NA	TRBV7-8	once
CASRRGYTSGKRNEQFF	TGCGCCAGCAGAAGGGGATATACTAGCGGGAAGAGGAATGAGCAGTTCTTC	TRBJ2-1	TRBD2	TRBV5-1	NA
CASSGRTRHTEAFF	TGTGCCAGTAGTGGCCGGACACGACACACTGAAGCTTTCTTT	TRBJ1-1	NA	TRBV19	NA
CASSPRGAASTDTQYF	TGTGCCAGCAGCCCCCGAGGGGCCGCTAGCACAGATACGCAGTATTTT	TRBJ2-3	NA	TRBV11-2	NA
CASSQDPLAGLNTGELFF	TGCGCCAGCAGCCAAGACCCGTTAGCGGGGCTGAACACCGGGGAGCTGTTTTTT	TRBJ2-2	TRBD2	TRBV4-3	once
CASSLLGLARNEQFF	TGTGCCAGCAGCTTGTTGGGACTAGCTCGCAATGAGCAGTTCTTC	TRBJ2-1	TRBD2	TRBV5-4	NA
CASTNDRYYGYTF	TGTGCCAGTACCAACGACAGGTACTATGGCTACACCTTC	TRBJ1-2	NA	TRBV19	NA
CASSVGIGNNYGYTF	TGTGCCAGCAGCGTAGGCATCGGTAATAACTATGGCTACACCTTC	TRBJ1-2	NA	TRBV9	NA
CASSSQTGEQYF	TGCGCCAGCAGCTCGCAGACTGGAGAGCAGTACTTC	TRBJ2-7	NA	TRBV5-1	NA
CASSRATGWRNNEQFF	TGTGCCAGCAGTCGAGCAACAGGGTGGAGGAACAATGAGCAGTTCTTC	TRBJ2-1	NA	TRBV28	NA
CASSHRLELAGVLPSSYNEQFF	TGTGCCAGCAGCCATCGGCTAGAACTAGCGGGGGTGCTGCCTAGCTCCTACAATGAGCAGTTCTTC	TRBJ2-1	TRBD2	TRBV4-2	NA
CASSLGLAAYNEQFF	TGCGCCAGCAGCTTGGGTCTAGCTGCCTACAATGAGCAGTTCTTC	TRBJ2-1	NA	TRBV5-1	NA
CASSPGTNTDTQYF	TGTGCCAGCAGTCCGGGGACCAACACAGATACGCAGTATTTT	TRBJ2-3	NA	TRBV28	NA
CASGFNQGAAKNIQYF	TGTGCCAGCGGGTTTAATCAGGGGGCCGCTAAAAACATTCAGTACTTC	TRBJ2-4	TRBD1	TRBV27	NA
CASSSSSGGSTDTQYF	TGTGCCAGTAGTAGTTCTAGCGGGGGAAGCACAGATACGCAGTATTTT	TRBJ2-3	TRBD2	TRBV19	NA
CATSRDLRGQGGGNQPQHF	TGTGCCACCAGCAGAGATCTACGGGGGCAAGGTGGTGGCAATCAGCCCCAGCATTTT	TRBJ1-5	NA	TRBV15	NA
CASSLGLAGVTGELFF	TGCGCCAGCAGCCTGGGACTAGCGGGAGTTACCGGGGAGCTGTTTTTT	TRBJ2-2	TRBD2	TRBV4-3	NA
CAISQPTGLAGAHRDTQYF	TGTGCCATCAGCCAACCAACTGGACTAGCGGGGGCCCATAGGGATACGCAGTATTTT	TRBJ2-3	TRBD2	TRBV10-3	NA
CASSPGAGGPQETQYF	TGTGCCAGCAGCCCAGGGGCGGGAGGGCCCCAAGAGACCCAGTACTTC	TRBJ2-5	TRBD2	TRBV14	few
CASSYAGRILNSPLHF	TGTGCCAGCAGTTATGCTGGACGGATCCTTAATTCACCCCTCCACTTT	TRBJ1-6	NA	TRBV6-5	NA
CSAKNQPQHF	TGCAGCGCCAAGAATCAGCCCCAGCATTTT	TRBJ1-5	NA	TRBV29-1	NA
CASSLQGAGTEAFF	TGTGCCAGCAGCTTACAGGGGGCGGGAACTGAAGCTTTCTTT	TRBJ1-1	TRBD1	TRBV7-9	NA
CASSVSGQGIQTQYF	TGTGCCAGCAGCGTATCCGGACAGGGTATCCAGACCCAGTACTTC	TRBJ2-5	TRBD1	TRBV9	NA